The T cell receptor (beta chain) described here comes from a study of cytomegalovirus exposure and HLA in healthy donors. With respect to this clone: What it recognizes is unknown.

Profiled with immunoSEQ multiplex PCR; TCRdb holds only in-frame clones, not every one. The repertoire holds over 200,000 clones, 90% seen once, with approximately 3.1% in the top ten. General study results and limits: Both high specificity and high sensitivity reportedly marked the classifier's diagnosis of cytomegalovirus status. Many donors shared some public TCRs, even though most TCR sequences were rare. In vitro confirmation showed a few CMV-associated chains to be CMV antigen specific. The authors enumerated 164 TCR beta chains as linked to cytomegalovirus.

Germline V gene data show CDR1 as MGHRA and CDR2 as YSYEKL. Trimming removed 0 bases at V and 6 bases at J, with 12 bases between. The CDR3 consists of 15 residues. The chain joins TRBV4-1 to TRBJ2-1; no definite D call. Material: PBMCs. This receptor was taken from a woman in her twenties or thirties in good health and CMV-seronegative. CDR3 coding DNA: TGCGCCAGCAGCCAAGATTCCAGTTCACGCAATGAGCAGTTCTTC. This translates into CASSQDSSSRNEQFF.